The T cell receptor beta chain described here comes from a study of immune characteristics of hereditary and idiopathic chronic pancreatitis. For context, the study as a whole: Local pancreatic immune cells and TCRbeta repertoires were profiled in hereditary and idiopathic chronic pancreatitis and were compared with control organ donor pancreases. In total, 4 or 5 control pancreases, about seven hereditary chronic pancreatitis pancreases and about six idiopathic chronic pancreatitis pancreases underwent TCRbeta sequencing. The gDNA-based approach was selected because the approach required minimal in vitro experimental manipulation of T cells infiltrating the pancreas.

CDR1 and CDR2 are read off the germline V gene as KGHSH and LQKENI. The CDR3 runs 14 amino acids, cysteine and phenylalanine included. The read is trimmed to its CDR3 DNA, 42 bases read in frame from base 1. V lost 2 bases and J lost 4 bases; the stretch between them is 12 bases long. What the authors observed across the whole study: Chronic pancreatitis caused by alcohol use was excluded from the study. Differences in Vbeta-Jbeta gene family usage, including TRBV10, TRBV19, TRBV23 and TRBV5, were found between hereditary and idiopathic chronic pancreatitis. Because patient tissue could be obtained only at the time of TPIAT, immune findings may have been influenced by differences in disease duration. Compared with controls, TCRbeta repertoire diversity was significantly higher and clonality was lower in both chronic pancreatitis groups. Among 10 to 15 chronic pancreatitis patients, a positive correlation was found between numbers of productive TCR rearrangements and disease severity scores.

Comments on this clone: Its antigen specificity is not known. Base qualities are not at hand, and no much larger clone is one base apart.

Patients undergoing total pancreatectomy with islet autotransplantation (TPIAT) were the source of the chronic pancreatitis pancreas tissue. Included chronic pancreatitis patients had no known history of diabetes. Genomic DNA was extracted directly from bulk pancreas tissue, without T cell sorting, for TCRbeta sequencing. Pancreas tissues from patients and organ donors were collected consecutively at two US centers. The method was the immunoSEQ multiplex PCR assay. The TCRbeta CDR3 region and neighboring sequences were amplified from pancreatic genomic DNA and then sequenced. Per the authors' processing: Repertoire diversity was assessed as a mean normalized Shannon-Wiener index, together with productive clonality and counts of productive rearrangements. Control and chronic pancreatitis repertoire metrics were compared with the nonparametric Mann-Whitney U test. A shared clonotype was defined as a CDR3beta sequence with the same amino acid composition and length across subjects. TCRdb provides this immuneACCESS table in a form limited to in-frame rearrangements. Some clones are lacking; in checked studies, under half of them reflect an unresolved V gene, and why the rest are absent is not known. V and J calls and clone size come straight from that table; D and trimming were deduced from the DNA. The sample has some 15,000 clones on record, 73% of them singletons. The top ten clones comprise about 14% of the sample.

The sequence was collected from a human donor with chronic pancreatitis. Sequenced: pancreas tissue with hereditary chronic pancreatitis. Recombination connected TRBV18 to TRBJ2-7; TRBD2 is a possible D gene, resting on 6 matching bases. The sequence in DNA is TGTGCCAGCTCACCAAGTAATGCGGGATACGAGCAGTACTTC. Translation gives CASSPSNAGYEQYF. The CDR3 plus the reference TRBV18 and TRBJ2-7 genes for the other parts give the full variable domain: NAGVMQNPRHLVRRRGQEARLRCSPMKGHSHVYWYRQLPEEGLKFMVYLQKENIIDESGMPKERFSAEFPKEGPSILRIQQVVRGDSAAYFCASSPSNAGYEQYFGPGTRLTVT.